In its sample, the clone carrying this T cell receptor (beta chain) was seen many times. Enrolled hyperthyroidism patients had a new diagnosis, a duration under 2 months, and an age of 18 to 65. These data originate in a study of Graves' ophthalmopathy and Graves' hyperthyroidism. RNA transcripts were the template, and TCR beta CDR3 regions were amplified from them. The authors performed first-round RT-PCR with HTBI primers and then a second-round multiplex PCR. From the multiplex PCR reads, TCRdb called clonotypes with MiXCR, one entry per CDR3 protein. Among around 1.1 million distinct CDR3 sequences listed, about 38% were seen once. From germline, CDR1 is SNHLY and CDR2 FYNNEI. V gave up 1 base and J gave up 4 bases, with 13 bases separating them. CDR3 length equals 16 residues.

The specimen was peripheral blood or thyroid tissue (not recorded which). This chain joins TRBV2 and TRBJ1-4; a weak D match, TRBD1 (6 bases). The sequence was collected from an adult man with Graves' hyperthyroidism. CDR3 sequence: CASSEERTAINEKLFF. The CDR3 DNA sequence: TGTGCCAGCAGTGAAGAGAGGACAGCGATTAATGAAAAACTGTTTTTT.